This T cell receptor (beta chain) was captured by sequencing in a study of cytomegalovirus exposure and HLA in healthy donors. Regarding the study as a whole: The authors judged a highly shared variant cluster likely a sequencing artifact.

As concerns this clone: Its antigen remains unidentified.

The primer mix had 60 Vbeta and 13 Jbeta primers. Data came from immunoSEQ multiplex PCR; TCRdb stores just in-frame clones and leaves some out. The sample includes around 200,000 clones, 70% to 80% of them seen just once. The V gene lost 5 bases and the J gene lost 10 bases, with 14 bases spanning the gap. The CDR3 totals 12 residues. CDR1 and CDR2 from the germline V gene are MNHEY and SMNVEV (reference sequence). Sampled while nominally healthy, donors likely had unrecorded immune exposures. The specimen was PBMCs. The gene calls are TRBV27 and TRBJ1-2, with D unresolved. The TCR comes from a woman aged 55-69 years in good health and CMV-seropositive. In DNA, the CDR3 is TGTGCCAGCAGTCCACGCGGGGTTATCTACACCTTC. Translating it yields CASSPRGVIYTF.